This entry features one T cell receptor beta chain sequence. The data were obtained in a study of preoperative IRX-2 immunotherapy in early breast cancer. Trimming pared 0 bases from V and 5 bases from J, leaving 19 bases between. This CDR3 comprises 17 residues. CDR1 and CDR2 from the germline V gene are LNHDA and SQIVND (reference sequence). Regarding treatment: preoperative locoregional IRX-2 cytokine immunotherapy. Samples came from a phase Ib trial of preoperative locoregional IRX-2 cytokine immunotherapy. The repertoire was sequenced with immunoSEQ multiplex PCR; TCRdb's copy has only in-frame clones and lacks some. Of about 11,000 clones listed, 75% to 90% are singletons.

This chain uses TRBV19 with TRBJ1-2; unclear D gene. The TCR was taken from a human donor with breast cancer. The sequences come from lymph node tissue, collected before IRX-2 immunotherapy. The CDR3 reads CASSIEFKRATRYGYTF. CDR3 nucleotide sequence: TGTGCCAGTAGTATAGAGTTTAAGAGGGCGACAAGATATGGCTACACCTTC.